Presented here are 12 T cell receptor beta chains from one specimen sequenced in a study of cytomegalovirus exposure and HLA in healthy donors. PCR involved 60 Vbeta and 13 Jbeta primers. Method: immunoSEQ multiplex PCR; TCRdb's copy keeps in-frame clones and lacks some. The data contain 90,000 to 130,000 clones, under 70% of them singletons. Sequencing used PBMCs. All receptors come from a man aged 30 to 39 in good health and CMV-seropositive.

V is TRBV15 and J is TRBJ1-2; 11 bases match TRBD1. The CDR3 spans 16 residues. V lost 0 bases to trimming and J lost 5 bases; unmatched junction nucleotides: 5. CDR1 and CDR2 (germline): LNHNV, YYDKDF (reference sequence). CDR3: CATSRDSGTGGYGYTF. For the CDR3, the DNA is TGTGCCACCAGCAGAGATTCCGGGACAGGGGGATATGGCTACACCTTC.

The chain carries TRBV11-2 and TRBJ1-2; TRBD1 is a possible D gene (5 bases). V was trimmed by 5 bases and J by 3 bases, leaving 19 bases between them. CDR1 and CDR2 (germline): SGHAT, FQNNGV. This CDR3 is built from 16 residues. CDR3 sequence reads: CASSTHPAGFDYGYTF. The CDR3 DNA is TGTGCCAGCAGCACCCACCCGGCAGGGTTCGACTATGGCTACACCTTC.

This clone is a singleton in its sample. The CDR3 is CASSIGGGYNEQFF. In DNA, the CDR3 is TGTGCCAGCTCTATAGGGGGGGGCTACAATGAGCAGTTCTTC. The chain is built from TRBV25-1 and TRBJ2-1; TRBD2 might be the D (7 bases). Germline CDR1 reads MGHDK; CDR2 reads SYGVNS. The CDR3 is 14 amino acids. Trimming removed 8 bases from V and 3 bases from J, with 14 bases in between.

J is TRBJ1-2 and V is TRBV4-3, with D perhaps TRBD1 (5 bases). Germline V gives CDR1 LGHNA, CDR2 YSLEER. This CDR3 spans 14 amino acids. The V end was cut by 4 bases, the J end by 4 bases, with 13 bases between. The CDR3 spells CASSPGRGSYGYTF. Here the CDR3 DNA reads TGCGCCAGCAGCCCAGGGCGGGGGAGCTATGGCTACACCTTC.

This clone has just one count. V usage is TRBV4-1 and J usage is TRBJ2-1, with D hard to call. CDR3 length: 14 residues. Germline V gene data show CDR1 as MGHRA and CDR2 as YSYEKL. Trimming took 1 base from V and 7 from J, leaving 11 bases between them. The CDR3 loop is CASSQGREENEQFF. CDR3 DNA sequence: TGCGCCAGCAGCCAAGGGAGAGAAGAGAATGAGCAGTTCTTC.

The chain uses TRBV4-2 and TRBJ2-6, with D unresolved. V shed 0 bases and J shed 0 bases, with 6 bases lying between them. This CDR3 has 16 residues. Germline CDR1 and CDR2: LGHNA and YNFKEQ. The CDR3 sequence: CASSQEAISGANVLTF. The CDR3 DNA reads TGTGCCAGCAGCCAAGAGGCAATCTCTGGGGCCAACGTCCTGACTTTC.

In the case of this clone: Other DNA sequences within the sample encode an identical CDR3. The chain has TRBV27 and TRBJ1-1; maybe TRBD1 (6 bases). Deletions cut 7 bases from V and 11 bases from J, with 17 bases between. Germline V lookup: CDR1 MNHEY, CDR2 SMNVEV (reference sequence). The CDR3 has 12 amino acids. CDR3 region: CASNDPGHRAFF. The DNA for the CDR3 is TGTGCCAGCAACGACCCGGGACATAGGGCTTTCTTT.

This chain links TRBV9 with TRBJ2-5; TRBD2 aligns across 7 bases. V shed 2 bases, J shed 2 bases, and the junction held 6 bases outside the gene matches. The CDR3 runs to 15 residues. CDR1 SGDLS and CDR2 YYNGEE come from the germline V gene. The CDR3, as DNA: TGTGCCAGCAGCGTCTCGACTAGCAGACAAGAGACCCAGTACTTC. It translates to CASSVSTSRQETQYF.

As regards this clone: Germline and junction disagree at one end, which may indicate a read error. Written as DNA, the CDR3 is TGTGCTAGCAGTCCAGGGGAGGGCTATGGCTACACCTTC. Its protein product is CASSPGEGYGYTF. The chain recombines TRBV7-7 with TRBJ1-2, with a possible D match to TRBD1 (6 bases). Germline assignment: CDR1 SSHAT and CDR2 FNYEAQ (reference sequence). The CDR3 extends over 13 amino acids.

The chain is built from TRBV28 and TRBJ1-6; 7 bases agree with TRBD1. Germline CDR1 and CDR2: MDHEN and SYDVKM. The CDR3 totals 15 residues. J was trimmed by 17 bases and V by 7 bases; bases with no gene match: 20. This CDR3 reads CASTFSGTAPRRVHF. In DNA, the CDR3 is TGTGCCAGCACATTTTCCGGGACAGCCCCAAGGAGAGTCCACTTT.

On this clone itself: The same CDR3 is also encoded by other DNA sequences in this sample. V gene TRBV19 combines with J gene TRBJ2-6; D is possibly TRBD1 (6 bases). Germline CDR1 reads LNHDA; CDR2 reads SQIVND (reference sequence). The CDR3 consists of 18 residues. V lost 5 bases, J lost 1 base, and 18 bases lay in between. The CDR3 is CASSPRIGGYSGANVLTF. In nucleotides, the CDR3 is TGTGCCAGTAGTCCTCGCATAGGGGGATATTCTGGGGCCAACGTCCTGACTTTC.

The chain joins TRBV12-5 to TRBJ1-5, with 7 bases that match TRBD1. The CDR3 is 16 amino acids. CDR1 LGHNT and CDR2 FRNRAP come from the germline V gene. V shed 0 bases, J shed 6 bases, and the junction held 8 bases outside the gene matches. CDR3 DNA: TGTGCTAGTGGTTTGGTACCTGGGTCAGGGGGTCAGCCCCAGCATTTT. It specifies CASGLVPGSGGQPQHF.